A single sample gave rise to the 18 T cell receptor beta chains below, sequenced in a study of blood T cell repertoires in COVID-19. Profiled with immunoSEQ multiplex PCR; TCRdb holds only in-frame clones, not every one. The table records fewer than 250,000 clones, 82% of them present only once. Source material: peripheral blood. These receptors came from a woman aged 70-85 years with acute or convalescent COVID-19.

The chain has TRBV18 and TRBJ1-1; a possible D gene is TRBD1 (5 bases). Germline values: CDR1 KGHSH, CDR2 LQKENI. V lost 5 bases to trimming and J lost 1 base, with 14 bases between them. The CDR3 length is 15 residues. The CDR3 region has the DNA TGTGCCAGCTCAGTTGGAAGGGGCGCGAACACTGAAGCTTTCTTT. Protein product: CASSVGRGANTEAFF.

The sample holds one count of this clone. The chain employs TRBV12-3 or TRBV12-4 and TRBJ2-4, with D possibly matching TRBD1 (5 bases). CDR3 length: 12 residues. The V and J ends lost 3 bases and 6 bases respectively, with 6 bases between them. The CDR3 loop reads CASSFRGNIQYF. Written as DNA, the CDR3 is TGTGCCAGCAGTTTTAGGGGAAACATTCAGTACTTC.

The V and J genes are TRBV7-9 and TRBJ2-7, with TRBD2 matching over 15 bases. The germline gives CDR1 SEHNR, CDR2 FQNEAQ (reference sequence). V was pared by 5 bases and J by 5 bases, with 4 bases of the junction left unmatched. The CDR3 is 15 amino acids. CDR3 coding DNA: TGTGCCAGCAGCCCGGGACTAGCGGGGGGCCACGAGCAGTACTTC. It yields the protein CASSPGLAGGHEQYF.

This rearrangement joins TRBV19 to TRBJ2-2; unclear D gene. Per germline, CDR1 LNHDA and CDR2 SQIVND (reference sequence). Trimming left V 3 bases short and J 7 bases short, with 9 bases between. This CDR3 region has 13 residues. The CDR3 DNA is TGTGCCAGTAGTATTCCTAGTGACGGGGAGCTGTTTTTT. Translated, it gives CASSIPSDGELFF.

This clone was observed a handful of times. The chain links TRBV19 to TRBJ1-6; 9 nucleotides line up with TRBD1. The germline CDR1 and CDR2 sequences are LNHDA and SQIVND (reference sequence). With 7 bases clipped from V and 4 bases from J, the junction kept 8 bases outside the gene matches. This CDR3 has 16 amino acids. The CDR3 region has the DNA TGTGCCAGTAACCTCCGGGACAGGGCTTATAATTCACCCCTCCACTTT. As protein: CASNLRDRAYNSPLHF.

The chain combines TRBV5-1 with TRBJ2-1; 9 nucleotides match TRBD1. J lost 5 bases, V lost 0 bases, and 15 bases had no gene match. Per germline, CDR1 SGHRS and CDR2 YFSETQ. The CDR3 loop spans 19 amino acids. The CDR3 loop reads CASSLAFGQGRTTHNEQFF. The CDR3 nucleotides are TGCGCCAGCAGCTTGGCCTTTGGACAGGGGCGAACCACCCACAATGAGCAGTTCTTC.

Many counts were recorded for this clone. The chain combines TRBV19 with TRBJ2-3, with a tentative D call TRBD2 (5 bases). The CDR3 runs 14 residues. The germline gives CDR1 LNHDA, CDR2 SQIVND (reference sequence). The germline V and J ends were trimmed by 5 bases and 1 base, with 10 bases remaining between them. This CDR3 is CASSYGLRTDTQYF. DNA for the CDR3: TGTGCCAGTAGTTACGGACTCCGCACAGATACGCAGTATTTT.

V gene TRBV19 combines with J gene TRBJ2-1; 8 bases are shared with TRBD2. V gave up 4 bases and J gave up 5 bases; unmatched junction bases: 4. The CDR3 is 14 residues long. CDR1 is LNHDA, CDR2 SQIVND, per germline (reference sequence). In nucleotides, the CDR3 is TGTGCCAGTAGTAATCGGGGGGGGAACAATGAGCAGTTCTTC. Protein: CASSNRGGNNEQFF.

The chain employs TRBV7-9 and TRBJ2-5; 10 nucleotides align to TRBD1. Looked up from germline, CDR1 is SEHNR and CDR2 is FQNEAQ (reference sequence). After removal of 3 bases from V and 2 bases from J, the junction contained 9 bases not matched to a gene. This CDR3 is built from 17 residues. The CDR3 protein is CASSFLVGTGAQETQYF. The CDR3 nucleotides are TGTGCCAGCAGCTTCCTTGTCGGGACAGGGGCGCAAGAGACCCAGTACTTC.

The rearrangement joins TRBV7-2 to TRBJ1-1; 10 bases are shared with TRBD1. The trim removed 2 bases at V and 5 bases at J, leaving 5 bases unmatched. This CDR3 contains 15 residues. Germline V CDR1 and CDR2: SGHTA, FQGNSA. The CDR3 region is CASSLRQGAWTEAFF. DNA for the CDR3: TGTGCCAGCAGCTTAAGACAGGGGGCGTGGACTGAAGCTTTCTTT. Drawing the rest from reference TRBV7-2 and TRBJ1-1, the complete variable domain is GAGVSQSPSNKVTEKGKDVELRCDPISGHTALYWYRQSLGQGLEFLIYFQGNSAPDKSGLPSDRFSAERTGGSVSTLTIQRTQQEDSAVYLCASSLRQGAWTEAFFGQGTRLTVV.

The CDR3 is CASSVAGFYGYTF. The CDR3 DNA reads TGTGCCAGCAGCGTAGCAGGGTTCTATGGCTACACCTTC. This chain connects TRBV9 to TRBJ1-2; a possible D gene is TRBD1 (5 bases). This CDR3 comprises 13 residues. Germline CDR1 reads SGDLS; CDR2 reads YYNGEE. The V and J ends lost 0 bases and 4 bases respectively, with 7 bases between them.

The J gene is TRBJ2-2, the V gene TRBV7-9; 8 positions match TRBD1. This CDR3 spans 16 amino acids. In germline, CDR1 is SEHNR, CDR2 FQNEAQ (reference sequence). V gave up 3 bases and J gave up 2 bases; unmatched junction bases: 5. The CDR3 DNA is TGTGCCAGCAGCTTTTCAGGGACAGGTAACACCGGGGAGCTGTTTTTT. This codes for CASSFSGTGNTGELFF.

This chain joins TRBV6-2 or TRBV6-3 and TRBJ1-5; D gene ambiguous. The CDR3 loop spans 14 amino acids. The V end lost 2 bases, the J end lost 0 bases, and 5 bases lay between the germline ends. Germline CDR1 is MNHEY and CDR2 is SVGEGT. CDR3 residues: CASSYTSSNQPQHF. CDR3 nucleotides: TGTGCCAGCAGTTACACATCTAGCAATCAGCCCCAGCATTTT.

This chain uses TRBV28 with TRBJ1-5; 12 bases are shared with TRBD1. The germline V gene has CDR1 MDHEN and CDR2 SYDVKM. The CDR3 extends over 15 amino acids. V was pared by 6 bases and J by 5 bases, with 5 bases of the junction left unmatched. The CDR3 loop reads CASSSGTGGYQPQHF. The CDR3 nucleotides read TGTGCCAGCAGCTCCGGGACAGGGGGCTATCAGCCCCAGCATTTT.

The V and J genes are TRBV18 and TRBJ2-7; tentative D call: TRBD1 (5 bases). This CDR3 contains 13 residues. Germline lookup yields CDR1 KGHSH and CDR2 LQKENI. V was pared by 3 bases and J by 4 bases, with 10 bases between. The CDR3 loop is CASSPSRGYEQYF. The CDR3 DNA reads as TGTGCCAGCTCACCTTCTAGGGGATACGAGCAGTACTTC.

This chain's CDR3 is CAISVGSGGRGDTQYF. The CDR3 coding sequence is TGTGCCATCAGTGTTGGTAGCGGGGGGCGAGGAGATACGCAGTATTTT. The rearrangement uses TRBV10-3 and TRBJ2-3; 10 bases fit TRBD2. The V segment lost 4 bases and the J segment 5 bases; nucleotides outside the gene matches: 9. This CDR3 has 16 amino acids. Germline loops: CDR1 ENHRY, CDR2 SYGVKD.

This chain uses TRBV4-3 with TRBJ2-1; D ambiguous. V gave up 3 bases and J gave up 0 bases, with 12 bases separating them. CDR3 length equals 16 residues. CDR1 is LGHNA and CDR2 is YSLEER in the germline V gene. CDR3 in DNA: TGCGCCAGCAGCCAGATGGAGTCTCGCTCCTACAATGAGCAGTTCTTC. It is translated as CASSQMESRSYNEQFF.

The chain combines TRBV5-4 with TRBJ2-7; a weak D match, TRBD1 (5 bases). V was pared by 0 bases and J by 4 bases, with 11 bases between. CDR1 is SGHNT, CDR2 YYREEE, per germline (reference sequence). CDR3 size: 14 residues. The CDR3 is CASSLDWTSYEQYF. The CDR3 nucleotides read TGTGCCAGCAGCTTGGATTGGACATCATACGAGCAGTACTTC.